The table lists the clone carrying this T cell receptor beta chain with a few counts. The antigen is not known. This sample stems from a study of cytomegalovirus exposure and HLA in healthy donors. Study results and limitations: HLA restriction was apparent for most CMV-associated TCR beta chains in a later analysis. Confirmation in vitro established that three CMV-associated chains were specific for CMV antigens.

The V and J ends lost 2 bases and 6 bases respectively, with 13 bases between them. From germline, CDR1 is SGHTA and CDR2 FQGNSA. The length of the CDR3 is 15 residues. The PCR used 60 Vbeta and 13 Jbeta primers. Per the study methods: Approximately 11 million of tens of millions of unique TCR beta chains were shared, per a later count. Repertoires were generated with immunoSEQ multiplex PCR, while TCRdb's copy carries only in-frame clones and drops some. D and trimming were read from the DNA, whereas the V and J calls and clone size are those reported in that table. This table has some 170,000 clones, roughly 76% appearing once.

Input material: PBMCs. The clonotype was recovered from a young woman in good health and CMV-seropositive. This chain connects TRBV7-2 to TRBJ2-2; D might be TRBD1 (6 bases). The CDR3 sequence is CASSLLDSLSGELFF. In DNA, the CDR3 is TGTGCCAGCAGCTTACTGGACAGTCTTTCCGGGGAGCTGTTTTTT.